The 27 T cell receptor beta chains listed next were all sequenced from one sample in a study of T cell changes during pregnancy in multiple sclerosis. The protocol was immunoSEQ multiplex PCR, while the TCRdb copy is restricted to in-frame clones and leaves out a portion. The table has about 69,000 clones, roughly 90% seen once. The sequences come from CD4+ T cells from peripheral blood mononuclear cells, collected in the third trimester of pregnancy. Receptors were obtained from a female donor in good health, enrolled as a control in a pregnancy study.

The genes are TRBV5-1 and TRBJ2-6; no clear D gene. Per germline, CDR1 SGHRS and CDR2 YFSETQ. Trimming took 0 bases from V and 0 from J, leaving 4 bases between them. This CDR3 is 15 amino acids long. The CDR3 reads CASSLAGSGANVLTF. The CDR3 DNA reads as TGCGCCAGCAGCTTGGCCGGCTCTGGGGCCAACGTCCTGACTTTC.

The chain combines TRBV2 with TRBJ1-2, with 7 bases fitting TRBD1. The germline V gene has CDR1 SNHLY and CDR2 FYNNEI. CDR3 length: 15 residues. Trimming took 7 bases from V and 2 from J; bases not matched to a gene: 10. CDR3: CASTSGGDRNYGYTF. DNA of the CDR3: TGTGCCAGCACCTCCGGAGGGGACAGAAACTATGGCTACACCTTC.

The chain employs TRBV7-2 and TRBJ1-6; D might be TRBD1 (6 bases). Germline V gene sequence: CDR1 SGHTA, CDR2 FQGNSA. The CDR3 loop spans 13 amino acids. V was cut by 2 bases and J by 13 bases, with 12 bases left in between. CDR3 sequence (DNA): TGTGCCAGCAGCTTAAAGGGGGAGACCCCCCTCCACTTT. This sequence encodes CASSLKGETPLHF.

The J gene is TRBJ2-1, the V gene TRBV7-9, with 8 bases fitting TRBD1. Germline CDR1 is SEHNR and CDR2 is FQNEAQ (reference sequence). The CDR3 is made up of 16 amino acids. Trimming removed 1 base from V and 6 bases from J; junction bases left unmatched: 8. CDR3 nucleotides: TGTGCCAGCAGCTTAGTATACGGACAGGGCAGCAATGAGCAGTTCTTC. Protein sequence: CASSLVYGQGSNEQFF.

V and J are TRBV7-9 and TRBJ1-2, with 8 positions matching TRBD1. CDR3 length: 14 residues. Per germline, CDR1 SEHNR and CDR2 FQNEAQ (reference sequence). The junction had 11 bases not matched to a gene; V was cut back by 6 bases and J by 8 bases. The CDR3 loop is CASSSNQGAGGYTF. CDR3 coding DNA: TGTGCCAGCAGTTCAAACCAGGGGGCGGGAGGCTACACCTTC.

In DNA, the CDR3 is TGCGCCAGCAGTCAATGTAAGGTTCGGCAGGCTAATAGCAATCAGCCCCAGCATTTT. Protein product: CASSQCKVRQANSNQPQHF. The chain couples TRBV23-1 to TRBJ1-5; D is unclear. TRBV23-1 is filed as an ORF, its function uncertain. V dropped 1 base and J dropped 0 bases, with 19 bases sitting between them. This CDR3 region has 19 residues.

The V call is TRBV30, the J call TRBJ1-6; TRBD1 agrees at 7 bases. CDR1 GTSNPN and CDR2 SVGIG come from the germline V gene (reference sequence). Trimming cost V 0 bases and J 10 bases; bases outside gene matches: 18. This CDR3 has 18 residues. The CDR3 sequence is CAWSVGRGRQGRESPLHF. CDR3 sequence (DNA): TGTGCCTGGAGTGTAGGCCGGGGTCGACAGGGTCGGGAGTCACCCCTCCACTTT. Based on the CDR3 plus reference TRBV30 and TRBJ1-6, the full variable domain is SQTIHQWPATLVQPVGSPLSLECTVEGTSNPNLYWYRQAAGRGLQLLFYSVGIGQISSEVPQNLSASRPQDRQFILSSKKLLLSDSGFYLCAWSVGRGRQGRESPLHFGNGTRLTVT.

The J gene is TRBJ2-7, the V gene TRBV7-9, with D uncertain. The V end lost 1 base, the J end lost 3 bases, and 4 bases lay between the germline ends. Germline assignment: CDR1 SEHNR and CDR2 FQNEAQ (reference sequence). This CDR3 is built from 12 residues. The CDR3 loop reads CASSLESYEQYF. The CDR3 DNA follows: TGTGCCAGCAGCTTAGAGAGCTACGAGCAGTACTTC.

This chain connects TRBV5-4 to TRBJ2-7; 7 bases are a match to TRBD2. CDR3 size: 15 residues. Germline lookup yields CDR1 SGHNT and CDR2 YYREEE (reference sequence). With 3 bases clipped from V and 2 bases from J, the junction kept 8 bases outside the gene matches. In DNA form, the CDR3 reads TGTGCCAGCAGCTCGGGGGGAAAAGGGACCTACGAGCAGTACTTC. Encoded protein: CASSSGGKGTYEQYF.

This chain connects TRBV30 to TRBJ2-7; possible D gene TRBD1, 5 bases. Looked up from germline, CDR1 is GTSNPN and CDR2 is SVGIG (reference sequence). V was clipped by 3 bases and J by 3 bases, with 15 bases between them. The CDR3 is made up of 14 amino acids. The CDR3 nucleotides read TGTGCCTGGAGGAGAGACAGACAGTACTACGAGCAGTACTTC. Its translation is CAWRRDRQYYEQYF.

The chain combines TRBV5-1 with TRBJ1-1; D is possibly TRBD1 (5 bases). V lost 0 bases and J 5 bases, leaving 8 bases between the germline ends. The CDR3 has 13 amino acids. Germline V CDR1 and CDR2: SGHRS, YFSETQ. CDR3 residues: CASSLGGPTEAFF. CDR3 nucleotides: TGCGCCAGCAGCTTGGGGGGCCCGACTGAAGCTTTCTTT.

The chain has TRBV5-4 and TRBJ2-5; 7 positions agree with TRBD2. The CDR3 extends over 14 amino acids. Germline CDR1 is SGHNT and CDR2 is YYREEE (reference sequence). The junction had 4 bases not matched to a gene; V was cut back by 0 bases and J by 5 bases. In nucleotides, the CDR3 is TGTGCCAGCAGCTTGGTTTCAGCGGGGGAGACCCAGTACTTC. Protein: CASSLVSAGETQYF.

This CDR3 reads CASSISAGSYEQYF. Written as DNA, the CDR3 is TGTGCCAGTAGTATCAGCGCGGGGAGCTACGAGCAGTACTTC. V usage is TRBV19 and J usage is TRBJ2-7, with TRBD2 as a possible D gene (6 bases). Trimming removed 3 bases at V and 3 bases at J, with 12 bases between. The germline gives CDR1 LNHDA, CDR2 SQIVND (reference sequence). The CDR3 length is 14 residues. The full variable domain, with the rest looked up from reference TRBV19 and TRBJ2-7, is DGGITQSPKYLFRKEGQNVTLSCEQNLNHDAMYWYRQDPGQGLRLIYYSQIVNDFQKGDIAEGYSVSREKKESFPLTVTSAQKNPTAFYLCASSISAGSYEQYFGPGTRLTVT.

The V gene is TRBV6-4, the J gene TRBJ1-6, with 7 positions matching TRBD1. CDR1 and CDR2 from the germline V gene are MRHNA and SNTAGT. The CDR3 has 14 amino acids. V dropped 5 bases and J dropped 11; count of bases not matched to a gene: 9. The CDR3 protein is CASSIGTVGAPLHF. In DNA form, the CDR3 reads TGTGCCAGCAGTATAGGGACAGTTGGAGCACCCCTCCACTTT.

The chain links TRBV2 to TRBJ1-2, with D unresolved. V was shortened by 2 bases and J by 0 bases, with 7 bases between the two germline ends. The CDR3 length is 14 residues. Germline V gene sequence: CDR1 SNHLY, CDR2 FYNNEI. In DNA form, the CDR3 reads TGTGCCAGCAGTGAACTCAGGACTAACTATGGCTACACCTTC. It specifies CASSELRTNYGYTF.

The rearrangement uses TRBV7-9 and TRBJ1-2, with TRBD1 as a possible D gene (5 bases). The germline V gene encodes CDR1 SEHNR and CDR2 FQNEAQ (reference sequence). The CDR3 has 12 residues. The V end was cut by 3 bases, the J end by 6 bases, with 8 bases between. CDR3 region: CASSLSQDGYTF. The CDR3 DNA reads TGTGCCAGCAGCTTGTCACAGGATGGCTACACCTTC.

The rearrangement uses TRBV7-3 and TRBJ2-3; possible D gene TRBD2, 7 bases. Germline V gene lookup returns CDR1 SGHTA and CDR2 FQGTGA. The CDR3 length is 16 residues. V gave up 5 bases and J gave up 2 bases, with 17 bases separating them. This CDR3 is CASSQMGAGATDTQYF. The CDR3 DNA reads TGTGCCAGCAGCCAAATGGGTGCGGGGGCCACAGATACGCAGTATTTT. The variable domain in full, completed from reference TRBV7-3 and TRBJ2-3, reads GAGVSQTPSNKVTEKGKYVELRCDPISGHTALYWYRQSLGQGPEFLIYFQGTGAADDSGLPNDRFFAVRPEGSVSTLKIQRTERGDSAVYLCASSQMGAGATDTQYFGPGTRLTVL.

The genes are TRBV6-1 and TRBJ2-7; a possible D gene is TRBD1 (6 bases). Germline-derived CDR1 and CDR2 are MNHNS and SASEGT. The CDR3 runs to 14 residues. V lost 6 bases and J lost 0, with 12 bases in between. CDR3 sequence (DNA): TGTGCCAGCAGGGGACAAACTGGCTCCTACGAGCAGTACTTC. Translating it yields CASRGQTGSYEQYF.

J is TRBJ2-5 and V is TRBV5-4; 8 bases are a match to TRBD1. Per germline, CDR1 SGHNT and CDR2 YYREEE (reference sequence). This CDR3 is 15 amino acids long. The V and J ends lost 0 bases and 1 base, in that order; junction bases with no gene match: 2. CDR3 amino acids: CASSLGQGPQETQYF. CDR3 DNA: TGTGCCAGCAGCTTGGGACAGGGGCCCCAAGAGACCCAGTACTTC.

CDR3 protein: CASSGLWEGRGSNQPQHF. Here the CDR3 DNA reads TGTGCCAGCAGCGGCCTTTGGGAGGGGAGAGGAAGCAATCAGCCCCAGCATTTT. V gene TRBV5-8 combines with J gene TRBJ1-5, with D possibly TRBD1 on 5 matching bases. CDR3 size: 18 residues. Per germline, CDR1 SGHTS and CDR2 YDEGEE. Trimming removed 4 bases at V and 1 base at J, with 21 bases between.

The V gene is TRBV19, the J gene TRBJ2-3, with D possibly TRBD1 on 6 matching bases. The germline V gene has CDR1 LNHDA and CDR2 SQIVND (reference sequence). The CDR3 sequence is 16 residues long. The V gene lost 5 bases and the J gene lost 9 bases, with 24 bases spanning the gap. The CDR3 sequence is CASSSLSGVGAKTQYF. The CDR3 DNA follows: TGTGCCAGTAGTTCTCTATCCGGGGTGGGGGCAAAGACGCAGTATTTT.

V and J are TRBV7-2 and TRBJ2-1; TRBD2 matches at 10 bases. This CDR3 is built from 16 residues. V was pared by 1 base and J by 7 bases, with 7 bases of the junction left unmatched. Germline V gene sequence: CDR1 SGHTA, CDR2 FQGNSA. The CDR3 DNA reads TGTGCCAGCAGCTTAGGCCTCAGCGGGGGGGTTAATGAGCAGTTCTTC. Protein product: CASSLGLSGGVNEQFF.

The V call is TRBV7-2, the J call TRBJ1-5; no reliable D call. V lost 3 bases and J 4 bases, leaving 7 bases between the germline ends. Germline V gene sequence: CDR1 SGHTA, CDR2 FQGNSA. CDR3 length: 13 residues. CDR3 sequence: CASSFGLNQPQHF. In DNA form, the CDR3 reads TGTGCCAGCAGCTTCGGACTAAATCAGCCCCAGCATTTT.

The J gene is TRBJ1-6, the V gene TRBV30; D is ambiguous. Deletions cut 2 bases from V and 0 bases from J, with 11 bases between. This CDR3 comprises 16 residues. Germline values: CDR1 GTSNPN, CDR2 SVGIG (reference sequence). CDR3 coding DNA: TGTGCCTGGAGTCTCTCCGGGAGCTCCTATAATTCACCCCTCCACTTT. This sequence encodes CAWSLSGSSYNSPLHF. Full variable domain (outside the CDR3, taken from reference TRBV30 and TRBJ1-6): SQTIHQWPATLVQPVGSPLSLECTVEGTSNPNLYWYRQAAGRGLQLLFYSVGIGQISSEVPQNLSASRPQDRQFILSSKKLLLSDSGFYLCAWSLSGSSYNSPLHFGNGTRLTVT.

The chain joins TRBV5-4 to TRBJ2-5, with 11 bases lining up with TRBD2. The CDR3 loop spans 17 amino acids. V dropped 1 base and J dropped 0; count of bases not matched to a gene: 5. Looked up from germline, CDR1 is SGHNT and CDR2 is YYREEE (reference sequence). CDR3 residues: CASSLPPSGGYQETQYF. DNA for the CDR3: TGTGCCAGCAGCTTGCCGCCTAGCGGGGGGTACCAAGAGACCCAGTACTTC. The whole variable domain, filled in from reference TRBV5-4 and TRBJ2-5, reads ETGVTQSPTHLIKTRGQQVTLRCSSQSGHNTVSWYQQALGQGPQFIFQYYREEENGRGNFPPRFSGLQFPNYSSELNVNALELDDSALYLCASSLPPSGGYQETQYFGPGTRLLVL.

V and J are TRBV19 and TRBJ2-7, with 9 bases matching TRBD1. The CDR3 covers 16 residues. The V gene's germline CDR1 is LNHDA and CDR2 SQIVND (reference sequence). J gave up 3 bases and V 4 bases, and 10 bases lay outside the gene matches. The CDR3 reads CASSTHRDREFYEQYF. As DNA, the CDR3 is TGTGCCAGTAGTACCCACCGGGACAGGGAATTCTACGAGCAGTACTTC.

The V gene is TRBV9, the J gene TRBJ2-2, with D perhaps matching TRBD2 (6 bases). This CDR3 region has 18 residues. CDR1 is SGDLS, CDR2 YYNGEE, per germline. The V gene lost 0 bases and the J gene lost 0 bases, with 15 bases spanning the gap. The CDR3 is CASSVGMGGLTNTGELFF. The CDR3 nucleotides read TGTGCCAGCAGCGTAGGGATGGGGGGACTCACGAACACCGGGGAGCTGTTTTTT.